Below, 13 T cell receptor beta chains from the same sample are listed, as sequenced in a study of T cell responses to AZD1222 COVID-19 vaccine. TCRdb's table, derived via immunoSEQ multiplex PCR, lists solely in-frame clones and lacks some. The sample holds 200,000 or so clones, roughly 92% seen once. Source: peripheral blood, taken 28 days after the second AZD1222 dose. These TCRs come from an adult who received the AZD1222 COVID-19 vaccine.

The V call is TRBV10-2, the J call TRBJ1-6; D remains ambiguous. In germline, CDR1 is WSHSY, CDR2 SAAADI. The CDR3 runs to 14 residues. V was clipped by 7 bases and J by 9 bases, with 16 bases between them. DNA of the CDR3: TGCGCCAGCACCAATGTGGCAGTTACTTCACCCCTCCACTTT. Its translation is CASTNVAVTSPLHF.

J is TRBJ1-2 and V is TRBV6-6, with 7 positions matching TRBD1. Germline CDR1 MNHNY, CDR2 SVGAGI (reference sequence). V lost 4 bases and J lost 6; bases outside the gene matches: 11. The length of the CDR3 is 15 residues. DNA for the CDR3: TGTGCCAGCAGTTCACCGGGACAGAGGGCGGATGGCTACACCTTC. This sequence encodes CASSSPGQRADGYTF.

This chain links TRBV6-1 with TRBJ1-3; no reliable D call. The CDR3 totals 15 residues. The germline gives CDR1 MNHNS, CDR2 SASEGT. V lost 2 bases, J lost 4 bases, and 12 bases lay in between. This chain's CDR3 is CASSELWVSGNTIYF. In nucleotides, the CDR3 is TGTGCCAGCAGTGAATTATGGGTATCCGGAAACACCATATATTTT.

The count of this clone is one. The rearrangement joins TRBV2 to TRBJ1-3; tentative D call: TRBD1 (6 bases). Germline V gene data show CDR1 as SNHLY and CDR2 as FYNNEI. This CDR3 has 15 residues. Trimming left V 5 bases short and J 0 bases short, with 11 bases between. The CDR3 DNA is TGTGCCAGCAGTAGTCAGGGGAACTCTGGAAACACCATATATTTT. Protein product: CASSSQGNSGNTIYF. Full variable domain (outside the CDR3, taken from reference TRBV2 and TRBJ1-3): EPEVTQTPSHQVTQMGQEVILRCVPISNHLYFYWYRQILGQKVEFLVSFYNNEISEKSEIFDDQFSVERPDGSNFTLKIRSTKLEDSAMYFCASSSQGNSGNTIYFGEGSWLTVV.

The chain employs TRBV6-5 and TRBJ1-4; 9 bases fit TRBD1. V was clipped by 4 bases and J by 7 bases; unmatched bases: 7. The CDR3 is 15 residues long. CDR1 and CDR2 (germline): MNHEY, SVGAGI. For the CDR3, the DNA is TGTGCCAGCAGTTCCTGGGGACAGGGTGGTGAAAAACTGTTTTTT. This codes for CASSSWGQGGEKLFF.

The chain is built from TRBV5-1 and TRBJ1-2, with D possibly being TRBD1 (6 bases). Germline loops: CDR1 SGHRS, CDR2 YFSETQ. The CDR3 spans 16 residues. Trimming left V 0 bases short and J 1 base short, with 13 bases between. CDR3 protein: CASSLGGDTHNYGYTF. DNA of the CDR3: TGCGCCAGCAGCTTGGGAGGGGACACCCATAACTATGGCTACACCTTC.

The chain combines TRBV7-3 with TRBJ1-6, with D hard to call. Trimming pared 5 bases from V and 5 bases from J, leaving 16 bases between. In germline, CDR1 is SGHTA, CDR2 FQGTGA. CDR3 length: 16 residues. The chain's CDR3 is CASSHGPPGHNSPLHF. CDR3 nucleotide sequence: TGTGCCAGCAGCCATGGGCCCCCTGGCCATAATTCACCCCTCCACTTT.

The chain has TRBV5-1 and TRBJ1-3, with D perhaps matching TRBD1 (6 bases). V dropped 5 bases and J dropped 2 bases, with 11 bases sitting between them. The CDR3 has 14 amino acids. Germline V gene data show CDR1 as SGHRS and CDR2 as YFSETQ. CDR3 nucleotide sequence: TGCGCCAGCAGTCCAGGGGCCCCTGGAAACACCATATATTTT. Its protein is CASSPGAPGNTIYF.

The genes are TRBV27 and TRBJ1-1, with 8 bases fitting TRBD1. V lost 2 bases and J lost 5; bases outside the gene matches: 4. The germline CDR1 and CDR2 sequences are MNHEY and SMNVEV (reference sequence). This CDR3 contains 14 residues. CDR3 amino acids: CASSLSQGATEAFF. The CDR3 coding sequence is TGTGCCAGCAGTTTAAGTCAGGGGGCGACTGAAGCTTTCTTT.

This clone was detected a few times. The rearrangement uses TRBV5-5 and TRBJ2-5; D is unclear. CDR1 and CDR2 from the germline V gene are SGHKS and YYEKEE (reference sequence). Trimming cost V 1 base and J 7 bases, with 11 bases left between them. The length of the CDR3 is 13 residues. CDR3 DNA: TGTGCCAGCAGCTTGAGGTCCCAGGCGACCCAGTACTTC. Residues: CASSLRSQATQYF.

This clone is a singleton in its sample. The rearrangement links TRBV11-3 to TRBJ2-1, with 7 bases aligning to TRBD1. CDR3 length: 15 residues. V shed 1 base, J shed 7 bases, and the junction held 7 bases outside the gene matches. Germline V lookup: CDR1 SGHNT, CDR2 YENEEA. For the CDR3, the DNA is TGTGCCAGCAGCTTAGTGGGCAGGGGGAAGAATGAGCAGTTCTTC. Its translation is CASSLVGRGKNEQFF.

This clone was recorded only once. Other nucleotide sequences in the sample specify the same CDR3. The V call is TRBV12-3 or TRBV12-4, the J call TRBJ2-7; D not certain. With 7 bases removed from V and 4 bases from J, the gap between germline ends came to 8 bases. The CDR3 is 11 amino acids. This chain's CDR3 is CASTGGYEQYF. For the CDR3, the DNA is TGTGCCAGCACGGGTGGGTACGAGCAGTACTTC.

The CDR3 is CASSQGQLTGYTF. The CDR3 DNA reads TGTGCCAGCAGCCAAGGACAGCTCACGGGCTACACCTTC. The chain is built from TRBV11-2 and TRBJ1-2; a weak D match, TRBD1 (6 bases). The CDR3 is made up of 13 amino acids. The germline gives CDR1 SGHAT, CDR2 FQNNGV. V was pared by 5 bases and J by 8 bases, with 15 bases between. The variable domain in full, completed from reference TRBV11-2 and TRBJ1-2, reads EAGVAQSPRYKIIEKRQSVAFWCNPISGHATLYWYQQILGQGPKLLIQFQNNGVVDDSQLPKDRFSAERLKGVDSTLKIQPAKLEDSAVYLCASSQGQLTGYTFGSGTRLTVV.